What follows are 32 T cell receptor beta chains derived from one specimen sequenced in a study of T cell changes during pregnancy in multiple sclerosis. Measured with immunoSEQ multiplex PCR; TCRdb has only the in-frame clones, and not every one. The data show some 49,000 clones, 90% seen once. This material consisted of peripheral blood, taken after pregnancy. The receptors were gathered from a female donor in good health, enrolled as a control in a pregnancy study.

V usage is TRBV2 and J usage is TRBJ1-2; 11 bases fit TRBD1. This CDR3 contains 13 residues. V trimming: 10 bases; J trimming: 7 bases; junction bases outside the gene matches: 8. The V gene's germline CDR1 is SNHLY and CDR2 FYNNEI. The CDR3 DNA is TGTGCCATTCCGGACAGGGGGCTGGGTGGCTACACCTTC. Amino acids: CAIPDRGLGGYTF.

The chain couples TRBV5-1 to TRBJ2-3; TRBD2 matches 7 bases. CDR1 and CDR2 (germline): SGHRS, YFSETQ. This CDR3 spans 13 amino acids. After removal of 4 bases from V and 4 bases from J, the junction contained 3 bases not matched to a gene. CDR3 in DNA: TGCGCCAGCAGCCCCGCGGGGGCAGATACGCAGTATTTT. Translating it yields CASSPAGADTQYF.

CDR3 in DNA: TGTGCCAGCAGCGCGACAGGGGGGCGAGAGACCCAGTACTTC. It specifies CASSATGGRETQYF. V is TRBV9 and J is TRBJ2-5, with TRBD1 identical over 9 bases. The CDR3 runs to 14 residues. CDR1 SGDLS and CDR2 YYNGEE come from the germline V gene. The V and J ends lost 3 bases and 4 bases, in that order; junction bases with no gene match: 4.

The CDR3 sequence is CASSATADRGSPLHF. In nucleotides, the CDR3 is TGTGCCAGCAGTGCAACCGCGGACAGGGGTTCACCCCTCCACTTT. The J gene is TRBJ1-6, the V gene TRBV6-4; 9 nucleotides match TRBD1. CDR1 and CDR2 (germline): MRHNA, SNTAGT. The CDR3 runs 15 residues. The trim removed 4 bases at V and 9 bases at J, leaving 7 bases unmatched.

This rearrangement joins TRBV6-5 to TRBJ1-2; D is possibly TRBD1 (6 bases). V was shortened by 7 bases and J by 4 bases, with 16 bases between the two germline ends. Germline CDR1 MNHEY, CDR2 SVGAGI. The CDR3 is 14 amino acids. The CDR3 region is CASTRGGLAYGYTF. The CDR3 DNA reads as TGTGCCAGCACTAGGGGGGGGTTGGCCTATGGCTACACCTTC.

The CDR3 bases are TGTGCCAGCAGCGTAGCTGGGACTAGCTCAGATACGCAGTATTTT. Translation: CASSVAGTSSDTQYF. The chain uses TRBV9 and TRBJ2-3, with 9 bases that match TRBD2. This CDR3 spans 15 amino acids. The germline V gene has CDR1 SGDLS and CDR2 YYNGEE. Trimming cost V 0 bases and J 4 bases; bases outside gene matches: 3.

This clone was picked up one time. This sequence joins TRBV7-2 and TRBJ2-7; TRBD2 is a possible D gene (5 bases). There are 13 residues in the CDR3. Looked up from germline, CDR1 is SGHTA and CDR2 is FQGNSA. Trimming left V 5 bases short and J 6 bases short, with 14 bases between. This chain's CDR3 is CASSRGLLGEQYF. CDR3 bases: TGTGCCAGCAGCAGAGGACTTTTAGGCGAGCAGTACTTC.

The J gene is TRBJ2-5, the V gene TRBV7-7; 8 nucleotides agree with TRBD1. V lost 5 bases to trimming and J lost 5 bases; unmatched junction nucleotides: 10. CDR1 and CDR2 from the germline V gene are SSHAT and FNYEAQ (reference sequence). The CDR3 runs to 15 residues. The CDR3 DNA follows: TGTGCCAGCAGCCTAAGACAGGGGATGTGGGAGACCCAGTACTTC. Translated, it gives CASSLRQGMWETQYF.

This rearrangement joins TRBV6-1 to TRBJ2-1, with TRBD2 matching 10 bases. This CDR3 comprises 15 residues. J gave up 5 bases and V 2 bases, and 3 bases lay outside the gene matches. The germline gives CDR1 MNHNS, CDR2 SASEGT. The CDR3 DNA is TGTGCCAGCAGTGAAAAGGGACTAGCGCACAATGAGCAGTTCTTC. Translated: CASSEKGLAHNEQFF.

The V and J genes are TRBV5-4 and TRBJ1-1; TRBD1 is a possible D gene (5 bases). The CDR3 has 16 residues. Per germline, CDR1 SGHNT and CDR2 YYREEE (reference sequence). The ends were cut back, 5 bases at V and 9 bases at J, with 26 bases in the middle. CDR3 protein: CASSSQADIRGSQAFF. DNA for the CDR3: TGTGCCAGCAGTTCCCAGGCGGATATACGGGGGAGCCAAGCTTTCTTT.

The V and J genes are TRBV15 and TRBJ1-2; 9 bases are a match to TRBD1. V gave up 8 bases and J gave up 7 bases; unmatched junction bases: 5. The CDR3 is made up of 12 amino acids. The V gene's germline CDR1 is LNHNV and CDR2 YYDKDF (reference sequence). The CDR3 sequence: CATGQGRFGYTF. In DNA form, the CDR3 reads TGTGCCACCGGACAGGGGCGGTTTGGCTACACCTTC.

V usage is TRBV18 and J usage is TRBJ1-5; no clear D. V was trimmed by 3 bases and J by 7 bases, leaving 13 bases between them. The CDR3 extends over 14 amino acids. Germline assignment: CDR1 KGHSH and CDR2 LQKENI. Here the CDR3 reads CASSPSNSPQPQHF. CDR3 in DNA: TGTGCCAGCTCACCTTCCAACTCACCGCAGCCCCAGCATTTT.

This chain connects TRBV5-1 to TRBJ2-1, with 10 bases lining up with TRBD2. The CDR3 is made up of 15 amino acids. Germline CDR1 and CDR2: SGHRS and YFSETQ. The ends lost 4 bases at V and 8 bases at J; junction bases unmatched: 9. The CDR3 nucleotides are TGCGCCAGCAGCCGGGGACTAGCGAAAAAGGATGAGCAGTTCTTC. It encodes CASSRGLAKKDEQFF. Full variable domain (rest looked up from reference TRBV5-1 and TRBJ2-1): KAGVTQTPRYLIKTRGQQVTLSCSPISGHRSVSWYQQTPGQGLQFLFEYFSETQRNKGNFPGRFSGRQFSNSRSEMNVSTLELGDSALYLCASSRGLAKKDEQFFGPGTRLTVL.

This chain uses TRBV5-4 with TRBJ1-1; maybe TRBD1 (5 bases). The V end was cut by 2 bases, the J end by 1 base, with 15 bases between. The length of the CDR3 is 16 residues. Germline V gene lookup returns CDR1 SGHNT and CDR2 YYREEE (reference sequence). In DNA, the CDR3 is TGTGCCAGCAGCTTTGGGAGGGGCTCGGGGAACACTGAAGCTTTCTTT. This codes for CASSFGRGSGNTEAFF.

V is TRBV11-2 and J is TRBJ2-3, with 12 bases fitting TRBD2. The CDR3 totals 17 residues. The germline CDR1 and CDR2 sequences are SGHAT and FQNNGV. With V trimmed by 2 bases and J by 0 bases, 3 bases remained unmatched. CDR3 sequence (DNA): TGTGCCAGCAGCTTACGACTAGCGGGGGCTAGCACAGATACGCAGTATTTT. Protein sequence: CASSLRLAGASTDTQYF.

The rearrangement links TRBV7-9 to TRBJ2-1; 8 bases are shared with TRBD2. Looked up from germline, CDR1 is SEHNR and CDR2 is FQNEAQ (reference sequence). The V gene end was trimmed by 2 bases and the J gene end by 4 bases; junction bases not matched to a gene: 4. This CDR3 has 15 residues. The CDR3 sequence: CASSLTGGPYNEQFF. DNA for the CDR3: TGTGCCAGCAGCTTAACGGGGGGGCCTTACAATGAGCAGTTCTTC.

The rearrangement links TRBV2 to TRBJ1-1; D is perhaps TRBD1 (5 bases). V was clipped by 7 bases and J by 8 bases, with 20 bases between them. Germline loops: CDR1 SNHLY, CDR2 FYNNEI. The CDR3 totals 14 residues. CDR3 amino acids: CASTEGIRTGEAFF. The CDR3 DNA is TGTGCCAGCACCGAAGGGATTCGAACAGGAGAAGCTTTCTTT.

This clone was seen more than once but under ten times. The J gene is TRBJ2-2, the V gene TRBV7-8, with 10 bases fitting TRBD2. From germline, CDR1 is SGHVS and CDR2 FQNEAQ. The CDR3 runs 15 residues. Trimming at V came to 4 bases and at J to 4 bases, leaving 3 bases not matched to a gene. CDR3 coding DNA: TGTGCCAGCAGCTCTAGCGGGAGCGGCACCGGGGAGCTGTTTTTT. Translating gives CASSSSGSGTGELFF.

The chain employs TRBV2 and TRBJ2-5; 8 bases map to TRBD2. This CDR3 spans 15 amino acids. Germline-derived CDR1 and CDR2 are SNHLY and FYNNEI. Trimming cost V 6 bases and J 4 bases; bases outside gene matches: 10. The DNA for the CDR3 is TGTGCCAGCAGCGCTACAGCGGGAGTGGGAGAGACCCAGTACTTC. Translating gives CASSATAGVGETQYF.

The chain recombines TRBV11-1 with TRBJ2-1; a weak D match, TRBD1 (8 bases). V was trimmed by 4 bases and J by 7 bases, leaving 20 bases between them. CDR1 SGHAT and CDR2 FQDESV come from the germline V gene (reference sequence). The CDR3 has 16 amino acids. CDR3 nucleotides: TGTGCCAGCAGCTACTGGGAGGGACAGGAGCCTAATGAGCAGTTCTTC. Amino acid sequence: CASSYWEGQEPNEQFF.

The chain uses TRBV5-1 and TRBJ2-3; 7 bases align to TRBD2. The CDR3 sequence is 14 residues long. V gave up 4 bases and J gave up 5 bases; unmatched junction bases: 7. Germline CDR1 and CDR2: SGHRS and YFSETQ. The CDR3 spells CASSPLPGGDTQYF. The DNA for the CDR3 is TGCGCCAGCAGCCCTCTCCCGGGGGGAGATACGCAGTATTTT.

This clone was found once. The chain has TRBV14 and TRBJ2-3; TRBD2 matches 12 bases. This CDR3 is built from 16 residues. V dropped 1 base and J dropped 4; count of bases not matched to a gene: 3. CDR1 is SGHDN, CDR2 FVKESK, per germline. The CDR3: CASSQASGGAPDTQYF. The CDR3 DNA follows: TGTGCCAGCAGCCAAGCTAGCGGGGGGGCCCCAGATACGCAGTATTTT.

V gene TRBV9 combines with J gene TRBJ2-1, with 9 positions matching TRBD2. With V trimmed by 0 bases and J by 9 bases, 7 bases remained unmatched. Germline V gives CDR1 SGDLS, CDR2 YYNGEE. The CDR3 has 15 amino acids. CDR3 nucleotides: TGTGCCAGCAGCGTAGTTGAGCGGGGGGTAAGTGAGCAGTTCTTC. Its protein is CASSVVERGVSEQFF.

The J gene is TRBJ2-7, the V gene TRBV6-5; D possibly corresponds to TRBD1 (5 bases). CDR1 and CDR2 (germline): MNHEY, SVGAGI. V gave up 2 bases and J gave up 5 bases, with 7 bases separating them. The CDR3 runs to 12 residues. CDR3 region: CASSYQGDEQYF. The CDR3 DNA reads as TGTGCCAGCAGTTACCAAGGGGACGAGCAGTACTTC.

V gene TRBV7-9 combines with J gene TRBJ2-4, with D unclear. Germline lookup yields CDR1 SEHNR and CDR2 FQNEAQ (reference sequence). Deletions cut 2 bases from V and 2 bases from J, with 10 bases between. The CDR3 spans 15 residues. As DNA, the CDR3 is TGTGCCAGCAGCTTATGGAGTGCCACCAAAAACATTCAGTACTTC. Encoded protein: CASSLWSATKNIQYF.

The chain employs TRBV18 and TRBJ1-3; D is unclear. V was shortened by 3 bases and J by 3 bases, with 9 bases between the two germline ends. The germline gives CDR1 KGHSH, CDR2 LQKENI. The CDR3 length is 14 residues. Here the CDR3 reads CASSPTRGGNTIYF. The CDR3 DNA reads as TGTGCCAGCTCACCTACGAGAGGTGGAAACACCATATATTTT. The variable domain in full, completed from reference TRBV18 and TRBJ1-3, reads NAGVMQNPRHLVRRRGQEARLRCSPMKGHSHVYWYRQLPEEGLKFMVYLQKENIIDESGMPKERFSAEFPKEGPSILRIQQVVRGDSAAYFCASSPTRGGNTIYFGEGSWLTVV.

The CDR3 coding sequence is TGTGCCAGCAGTAAACAGGGGAACTATGGCTACACCTTC. Encoded protein: CASSKQGNYGYTF. The chain has TRBV2 and TRBJ1-2; 7 nucleotides line up with TRBD1. V lost 5 bases and J lost 2; bases outside the gene matches: 2. Germline CDR1 SNHLY, CDR2 FYNNEI. CDR3 length equals 13 residues.

CDR3 sequence: CASSFSRGFGANVLTF. For the CDR3, the DNA is TGTGCCAGCAGCTTCTCCAGGGGGTTTGGGGCCAACGTCCTGACTTTC. The chain employs TRBV7-8 and TRBJ2-6, with TRBD1 identical over 7 bases. J gave up 3 bases and V 3 bases, and 5 bases lay outside the gene matches. Looked up from germline, CDR1 is SGHVS and CDR2 is FQNEAQ. CDR3 length: 16 residues.

The V call is TRBV5-4, the J call TRBJ2-5, with D perhaps matching TRBD1 (5 bases). Looked up from germline, CDR1 is SGHNT and CDR2 is YYREEE (reference sequence). This CDR3 spans 13 amino acids. Trimming cost V 0 bases and J 5 bases, with 8 bases left between them. This chain's CDR3 is CASSLGGLETQYF. The DNA for the CDR3 is TGTGCCAGCAGCTTGGGGGGCCTGGAGACCCAGTACTTC.

The chain links TRBV13 to TRBJ1-3; D not certain. Germline V gene sequence: CDR1 PRHDT, CDR2 FYEKMQ (reference sequence). The CDR3 loop spans 14 amino acids. Trimming cost V 6 bases and J 8 bases, with 17 bases left between them. CDR3: CASRSPGTEDTIYF. In DNA, the CDR3 is TGTGCCAGCAGGTCCCCGGGAACAGAGGACACCATATATTTT.

This clone was counted once. The chain employs TRBV13 and TRBJ2-7; 8 bases agree with TRBD2. The CDR3 totals 14 residues. V lost 8 bases to trimming and J lost 6 bases; unmatched junction nucleotides: 12. CDR1 and CDR2 from the germline V gene are PRHDT and FYEKMQ (reference sequence). The CDR3 coding sequence is TGTGCCAGCCACCTCGGGACTAGGCCTGGCGAGCAGTACTTC. Amino acids: CASHLGTRPGEQYF.

The rearrangement uses TRBV4-1 and TRBJ1-1; 7 positions match TRBD1. The trim removed 3 bases at V and 5 bases at J, leaving 6 bases unmatched. Germline V lookup: CDR1 MGHRA, CDR2 YSYEKL. This CDR3 is built from 14 residues. The CDR3, as DNA: TGCGCCAGCAGCCAGACAGGGCGGCGGACTGAAGCTTTCTTT. It yields the protein CASSQTGRRTEAFF.